This note documents a single TCR beta chain sequence. Libraries were prepared by immunoSEQ multiplex PCR; TCRdb keeps only in-frame clonotypes and omits some of them. Of around 70,000 clones in the sample, about 89% are singletons; the top ten hold under 3%. The sample comes from a study of control samples from healthy donors and cancer patients. Germline CDR1 reads SGHVS; CDR2 reads FNYEAQ. CDR3 length: 17 amino acids. V lost 5 bases to trimming and J lost 4 bases; unmatched junction nucleotides: 12. The chain uses TRBV7-6 and TRBJ2-3; 10 bases agree with TRBD1. This sequence originates from a woman aged 45-65 years with head and neck cancer. Material for sequencing was PBMCs. CDR3 sequence reads: CASSPRGTGEVADTQYF. Here the CDR3 DNA reads TGTGCCAGCAGCCCCCGGGGGACAGGGGAGGTCGCAGATACGCAGTATTTT. Supplemented by reference TRBV7-6 and TRBJ2-3, the full variable domain reads GAGVSQSPRYKVTKRGQDVALRCDPISGHVSLYWYRQALGQGPEFLTYFNYEAQQDKSGLPNDRFSAERPEGSISTLTIQRTEQRDSAMYRCASSPRGTGEVADTQYFGPGTRLTVL.